Each of the 28 T cell receptor beta chains below was sequenced from the same sample in a study of blood T cell repertoires in COVID-19. Sequencing used immunoSEQ multiplex PCR; TCRdb keeps in-frame clones, though not all of them. The sample has some 190,000 clones, nearly 90% seen once; the top ten hold roughly 5.6%. Sequenced: peripheral blood. The receptor source for this set is a woman in her 40s who had recovered from COVID-19.

This chain uses TRBV3-1 (or the pseudogene TRBV3-2) with TRBJ2-2, with TRBD2 identical over 7 bases. This CDR3 is 15 amino acids long. Germline V gene data show CDR1 as LGHDT and CDR2 as YNNKEL (reference sequence). The V gene end was trimmed by 1 base and the J gene end by 6 bases; junction bases not matched to a gene: 5. The CDR3 DNA sequence: TGTGCCAGCAGCCAAGGGGACTACCTCTCCGGGGAGCTGTTTTTT. Its protein product is CASSQGDYLSGELFF.

This rearrangement joins TRBV19 to TRBJ1-1, with D unresolved. With 10 bases removed from V and 1 base from J, the gap between germline ends came to 13 bases. Germline CDR1 LNHDA, CDR2 SQIVND (reference sequence). The CDR3 length is 13 residues. The CDR3 sequence: CATTGSGNTEAFF. CDR3 DNA: TGTGCCACCACCGGTTCCGGGAACACTGAAGCTTTCTTT.

This chain connects TRBV20-1 to TRBJ2-4, with D hard to call. The V end lost 6 bases, the J end lost 8 bases, and 11 bases lay between the germline ends. This CDR3 region has 11 residues. Germline-derived CDR1 and CDR2 are DFQATT and SNEGSKA (reference sequence). CDR3 sequence: CSARVKDIQYF. CDR3 bases: TGCAGTGCCCGAGTAAAAGACATTCAGTACTTC.

This sequence joins TRBV3-1 (or the pseudogene TRBV3-2) and TRBJ2-5; 7 bases fit TRBD1. V trimming: 1 base; J trimming: 5 bases; junction bases outside the gene matches: 4. The CDR3 extends over 14 amino acids. Looked up from germline, CDR1 is LGHDT and CDR2 is YNNKEL (reference sequence). This CDR3 reads CASSQGKGAETQYF. CDR3 bases: TGTGCCAGCAGCCAAGGCAAGGGGGCCGAGACCCAGTACTTC.

This clone was detected once. V and J are TRBV6-5 and TRBJ2-3; 14 bases map to TRBD2. V lost 7 bases to trimming and J lost 1 base; unmatched junction nucleotides: 1. This CDR3 spans 15 amino acids. The germline V gene has CDR1 MNHEY and CDR2 SVGAGI. The CDR3 region is CASMGLAGGTDTQYF. CDR3 bases: TGTGCCAGCATGGGACTAGCGGGGGGCACAGATACGCAGTATTTT.

The chain couples TRBV23-1 to TRBJ2-3; 8 bases are a match to TRBD1. TRBV23-1 is known as an ORF, though its function is uncertain. The J segment lost 0 bases and the V segment lost 5 bases, leaving 4 bases of the junction unmatched. The length of the CDR3 is 15 residues. As DNA, the CDR3 is TGCGCCAGCAGTACCGGACAGGGAAGCACAGATACGCAGTATTTT. Translated, it gives CASSTGQGSTDTQYF.

This clone has only a few counts. This chain uses TRBV2 with TRBJ1-4, with no clear D. Germline V lookup: CDR1 SNHLY, CDR2 FYNNEI. The CDR3 runs to 14 residues. Trimming removed 7 bases from V and 4 bases from J, with 13 bases in between. The DNA for the CDR3 is TGTGCCAGCAAGAGAGGGAGGAATAATGAAAAACTGTTTTTT. The encoded protein is CASKRGRNNEKLFF.

Written as DNA, the CDR3 is TGTGCCAGCTCACTCGACAGGGGCTCTGGAAACACCATATATTTT. This gives the protein CASSLDRGSGNTIYF. The J gene is TRBJ1-3, the V gene TRBV18; 8 bases map to TRBD1. The CDR3 is 15 residues long. Trimming removed 4 bases from V and 0 bases from J; junction bases left unmatched: 2. Germline V gene sequence: CDR1 KGHSH, CDR2 LQKENI.

The V call is TRBV7-8, the J call TRBJ1-5; D is unresolved. Germline V gene sequence: CDR1 SGHVS, CDR2 FQNEAQ. Trimming pared 4 bases from V and 1 base from J, leaving 17 bases between. CDR3 length equals 17 residues. CDR3: CASSSSGLTQSNQPQHF. The CDR3 nucleotides are TGTGCCAGCAGCTCATCCGGACTGACGCAAAGCAATCAGCCCCAGCATTTT.

The V gene is TRBV11-2, the J gene TRBJ1-4; D is possibly TRBD1 (6 bases). In germline, CDR1 is SGHAT, CDR2 FQNNGV. CDR3 length equals 15 residues. V was cut by 5 bases and J by 8 bases, with 18 bases left in between. The CDR3 sequence: CASSPQGGVREKLFF. The DNA of the CDR3 is TGTGCCAGCAGCCCTCAAGGGGGGGTTCGCGAAAAACTGTTTTTT.

J is TRBJ2-1 and V is TRBV5-1; D gene unclear. CDR3 length: 12 amino acids. Germline V CDR1 and CDR2: SGHRS, YFSETQ. The V gene lost 3 bases and the J gene lost 5 bases, with 6 bases spanning the gap. In DNA, the CDR3 is TGCGCCAGCAGCTCGACTCACAATGAGCAGTTCTTC. This sequence encodes CASSSTHNEQFF.

The count of this clone is one. The chain employs TRBV19 and TRBJ2-5; perhaps TRBD1 as D (6 bases). CDR3 length: 14 residues. Trimming took 5 bases from V and 0 from J, leaving 10 bases between them. Germline CDR1 reads LNHDA; CDR2 reads SQIVND (reference sequence). The CDR3, as DNA: TGTGCCAGTAGTTCCCGGGACAACCAAGAGACCCAGTACTTC. The encoded protein is CASSSRDNQETQYF.

This rearrangement joins TRBV29-1 to TRBJ2-1; 8 bases align to TRBD2. V lost 5 bases to trimming and J lost 4 bases; unmatched junction nucleotides: 4. The CDR3 is made up of 13 amino acids. Germline V gene data show CDR1 as SQVTM and CDR2 as ANQGSEA. CDR3: CSVQGLAYNEQFF. As DNA, the CDR3 is TGCAGCGTTCAAGGACTAGCTTACAATGAGCAGTTCTTC.

This chain joins TRBV11-2 and TRBJ2-1; 11 bases fit TRBD2. CDR3 length: 15 amino acids. Germline V gives CDR1 SGHAT, CDR2 FQNNGV. Germline trimming cut 2 bases from V and 8 bases from J; bases unmatched to any gene: 5. The CDR3: CASSLLLAGGDEQFF. CDR3 nucleotide sequence: TGTGCCAGCAGCTTACTGTTAGCGGGAGGGGATGAGCAGTTCTTC.

V usage is TRBV7-9 and J usage is TRBJ2-1; TRBD2 might be the D (7 bases). V was pared by 1 base and J by 6 bases, with 13 bases between. The CDR3 length is 15 residues. CDR1 and CDR2 (germline): SEHNR, FQNEAQ (reference sequence). The chain's CDR3 is CASSLGAGAPNEQFF. In DNA, the CDR3 is TGTGCCAGCAGCTTAGGTGCGGGGGCTCCCAATGAGCAGTTCTTC. The whole variable domain, filled in from reference TRBV7-9 and TRBJ2-1, reads DTGVSQNPRHKITKRGQNVTFRCDPISEHNRLYWYRQTLGQGPEFLTYFQNEAQLEKSRLLSDRFSAERPKGSFSTLEIQRTEQGDSAMYLCASSLGAGAPNEQFFGPGTRLTVL.

J is TRBJ2-1 and V is TRBV5-1; D perhaps matches TRBD2 (6 bases). The length of the CDR3 is 16 residues. V was cut by 1 base and J by 5 bases, with 16 bases left in between. Germline CDR1 SGHRS, CDR2 YFSETQ. In nucleotides, the CDR3 is TGCGCCAGCAGCTTGATGGCGGGAATTGGGGACAATGAGCAGTTCTTC. Translating it yields CASSLMAGIGDNEQFF.

The chain carries TRBV6-1 and TRBJ1-2; D not certain. The CDR3 consists of 14 residues. In germline, CDR1 is MNHNS, CDR2 SASEGT. The V end lost 0 bases, the J end lost 2 bases, and 7 bases lay between the germline ends. CDR3 in DNA: TGTGCCAGCAGTGAAGCCACTGCGAACTATGGCTACACCTTC. It is translated as CASSEATANYGYTF.

The J gene is TRBJ2-3, the V gene TRBV9; D unresolved. Trimming left V 0 bases short and J 4 bases short, with 12 bases between. This CDR3 is 15 amino acids long. In germline, CDR1 is SGDLS, CDR2 YYNGEE. This CDR3 is CASSVVSSRADTQYF. CDR3 coding DNA: TGTGCCAGCAGCGTAGTCAGTAGCCGGGCAGATACGCAGTATTTT.

V gene TRBV4-2 combines with J gene TRBJ2-1; 9 bases line up with TRBD2. With V trimmed by 0 bases and J by 7 bases, 7 bases remained unmatched. The CDR3 runs 16 residues. The germline V gene encodes CDR1 LGHNA and CDR2 YNFKEQ. Here the CDR3 reads CASSQEPGLARNEQFF. DNA for the CDR3: TGTGCCAGCAGCCAAGAACCTGGACTAGCGAGGAATGAGCAGTTCTTC.

The chain recombines TRBV6-4 with TRBJ1-6; no firm D call. The CDR3 runs to 14 residues. Germline CDR1 and CDR2: MRHNA and SNTAGT. V gave up 6 bases and J gave up 10 bases, with 16 bases separating them. The CDR3 region is CASSPSGGNSPLHF. In DNA, the CDR3 is TGTGCCAGCAGCCCAAGTGGAGGGAACTCACCCCTCCACTTT.

This chain links TRBV5-1 with TRBJ1-6, with TRBD1 matching 7 bases. Germline CDR1 is SGHRS and CDR2 is YFSETQ. The CDR3 covers 15 residues. V was pared by 0 bases and J by 8 bases, with 5 bases of the junction left unmatched. CDR3 bases: TGCGCCAGCAGCTTGGCCACAGGGGTGGATTCACCCCTCCACTTT. This sequence encodes CASSLATGVDSPLHF.

V and J are TRBV6-5 and TRBJ2-7; TRBD1 matches at 9 bases. The CDR3 is 15 residues long. J gave up 3 bases and V 6 bases, and 9 bases lay outside the gene matches. CDR1 is MNHEY and CDR2 is SVGAGI in the germline V gene. CDR3 sequence (DNA): TGTGCCAGCAGCGATTCCGGGACAGGGAGCTACGAGCAGTACTTC. Protein sequence: CASSDSGTGSYEQYF.

The chain employs TRBV4-1 and TRBJ2-5; the match to TRBD2 covers 11 bases. From germline, CDR1 is MGHRA and CDR2 YSYEKL. This CDR3 is built from 17 residues. The V gene end was trimmed by 1 base and the J gene end by 5 bases; junction bases not matched to a gene: 9. CDR3 loop: CASSQASSGRAAETQYF. As DNA, the CDR3 is TGCGCCAGCAGCCAAGCCAGTAGCGGGAGGGCCGCCGAGACCCAGTACTTC.

The chain is built from TRBV19 and TRBJ2-1; D gene ambiguous. Germline CDR1 reads LNHDA; CDR2 reads SQIVND (reference sequence). There are 13 residues in the CDR3. V lost 6 bases and J 8 bases, leaving 14 bases between the germline ends. The chain's CDR3 is CASSLGIGDEQFF. Here the CDR3 DNA reads TGTGCCAGTAGCCTTGGTATTGGAGATGAGCAGTTCTTC.

The V gene is TRBV6-2 or TRBV6-3, the J gene TRBJ1-5, with 8 bases matching TRBD1. Germline lookup yields CDR1 MNHEY and CDR2 SVGEGT. Trimming at V came to 4 bases and at J to 7 bases, leaving 6 bases not matched to a gene. The CDR3 covers 14 residues. The CDR3 DNA reads TGTGCCAGCAGTTGGACAGGGTCGCGGCAGCCCCAGCATTTT. It is translated as CASSWTGSRQPQHF.

The chain combines TRBV18 with TRBJ1-2, with D possibly being TRBD1 (6 bases). The CDR3 loop spans 15 amino acids. Germline CDR1 KGHSH, CDR2 LQKENI. Trimming shortened V by 1 base and J by 0 bases, and 9 bases separated the two germline ends. The DNA of the CDR3 is TGTGCCAGCTCACCACAGGACAGTTCTAACTATGGCTACACCTTC. Protein sequence: CASSPQDSSNYGYTF.

The chain links TRBV10-3 to TRBJ2-5, with TRBD2 matching over 10 bases. This CDR3 is built from 16 residues. Trimming removed 5 bases from V and 5 bases from J; junction bases left unmatched: 11. Germline V gene lookup returns CDR1 ENHRY and CDR2 SYGVKD. CDR3 sequence (DNA): TGTGCCATCAGTAGCGGGAGGGCCCGGGCGTCGGAGACCCAGTACTTC. Translation: CAISSGRARASETQYF.

This clone was found once. The chain couples TRBV11-1 to TRBJ1-2, with D hard to call. The CDR3 is made up of 14 amino acids. In germline, CDR1 is SGHAT, CDR2 FQDESV (reference sequence). Trimming took off 1 base at V and 5 bases at J, with 11 bases between the two ends. The CDR3 loop is CASSLGRSRYGYTF. CDR3 nucleotide sequence: TGTGCCAGCAGCTTAGGGAGGTCGCGGTATGGCTACACCTTC. The full variable domain, in which reference TRBV11-1 and TRBJ1-2 provide the parts outside the CDR3, is EAEVAQSPRYKITEKSQAVAFWCDPISGHATLYWYRQILGQGPELLVQFQDESVVDDSQLPKDRFSAERLKGVDSTLKIQPAELGDSAMYLCASSLGRSRYGYTFGSGTRLTVV.